The T cell receptor beta chain under discussion was sequenced for a study of OX40 agonist ivuxolimab in advanced cancers. Findings and caveats of the study: The study observed clonal expansion of CD4+ and CD8+ blood T cells by week 6 at 0.1 to 3.0 mg/kg. Clonal expansion was among the lowest in partial responders at 0.1-3.0 mg/kg, especially CD8+.

In this sample, this clone turned up once. Its antigen remains unknown. Germline CDR1 ENHRY, CDR2 SYGVKD. CDR3 length: 14 amino acids. V was cut by 7 bases and J by 1 base, with 10 bases left in between. Sequencing was performed with immunoSEQ multiplex PCR; in TCRdb, only in-frame clones are kept and a portion is missing. This table has approximately 57,000 clones, approximately 89% appearing once. The input for sequencing was CD4+ or CD8+ T cells sorted from blood, taken in a trial of the OX40 agonist ivuxolimab. The TCR comes from an adult with an advanced solid tumor such as melanoma, head and neck, liver or kidney cancer. This chain uses TRBV10-3 with TRBJ2-2; D is unresolved. Here the CDR3 reads CAINPDENTGELFF. Here the CDR3 DNA reads TGTGCCATCAACCCGGACGAGAACACCGGGGAGCTGTTTTTT.